This TCR beta chain derives from a study of identical twins. Comments on this clonotype: Its antigen remains unidentified.

Each CDR3 protein is one row after TCRdb ran MiXCR on the 5' RACE reads. The sample contains some 300,000 distinct CDR3 sequences, more than 9% of which appear only once. V dropped 2 bases and J dropped 7 bases, with 15 bases sitting between them. The CDR3 loop spans 15 amino acids. Germline V lookup: CDR1 SEHNR, CDR2 FQNEAQ (reference sequence). Study-wide results and caveats: It was cross-sectional statistical analysis, not following the same donors, that the conclusions relied on. While abundant cord blood beta clonotypes carried fewer insertions, memory repertoires showed no such pattern.

Each donor (without exception) was a healthy Caucasian. In addition, the sample was reused for a study of yellow fever vaccine responses in identical twins. In that study: Each twin's T cell response to the vaccine was reported to look partly convergent and partly personalized.

The clonotype originates from a woman between 18 and 29 years old in good health. The V gene is TRBV7-9, the J gene TRBJ2-1, with a possible D match to TRBD2 (6 bases). Sequencing input: CD8+ T cells sorted from blood. The chain's CDR3 is CASSLPPGTGNEQFF. CDR3 nucleotides: TGTGCCAGCAGCTTACCCCCGGGGACTGGGAATGAGCAGTTCTTC.